A single sample is the source of the 29 T cell receptor beta chains below, sequenced in a study of cytomegalovirus exposure and HLA in healthy donors. Repertoires were generated with immunoSEQ multiplex PCR, while TCRdb's copy carries only in-frame clones and drops some. The sample includes approximately 160,000 clones, about 90% seen only once; the top ten take 3%. Sequenced input: PBMCs. Receptors originate from a woman between 18 and 30 years old in good health and CMV-seropositive.

The chain couples TRBV7-2 to TRBJ2-7; tentative D call: TRBD2 (5 bases). Germline values: CDR1 SGHTA, CDR2 FQGNSA. The ends were cut back, 3 bases at V and 4 bases at J, with 19 bases in the middle. The CDR3 sequence is 16 residues long. The CDR3 nucleotides are TGTGCCAGCAGCTTGCCCATAATGGGGAGTATATACGAGCAGTACTTC. Protein product: CASSLPIMGSIYEQYF.

CDR3 nucleotides: TGTGCCAGTAGTATAGGGTCCCGGGAGGGCCGCGAGACCCAGTACTTC. Its protein product is CASSIGSREGRETQYF. This sequence joins TRBV19 and TRBJ2-5, with 8 bases aligning to TRBD2. CDR3 length: 16 amino acids. From germline, CDR1 is LNHDA and CDR2 SQIVND (reference sequence). The junction had 9 bases not matched to a gene; V was cut back by 1 base and J by 5 bases.

This clone occurred a few times. The CDR3 coding sequence is TGTGCCAGCGGTGGACAGGGGGCCGAGCAGTACTTC. Encoded protein: CASGGQGAEQYF. The J gene is TRBJ2-7, the V gene TRBV2, with 11 bases matching TRBD1. Per the germline V gene, CDR1 is SNHLY and CDR2 is FYNNEI. V dropped 8 bases and J dropped 6; count of bases not matched to a gene: 3. There are 12 residues in the CDR3.

This sequence joins TRBV2 and TRBJ2-7; maybe TRBD1 (5 bases). From germline, CDR1 is SNHLY and CDR2 FYNNEI. V was trimmed by 5 bases and J by 3 bases, leaving 11 bases between them. The CDR3 has 13 amino acids. This chain's CDR3 is CASSRGQDYEQYF. The CDR3, as DNA: TGTGCCAGCAGTAGAGGACAAGACTACGAGCAGTACTTC.

V gene TRBV5-1 combines with J gene TRBJ1-1; no definite D call. Trimming left V 0 bases short and J 1 base short, with 10 bases between. From germline, CDR1 is SGHRS and CDR2 YFSETQ. The CDR3 is made up of 15 amino acids. The CDR3 spells CASSLDGGRNTEAFF. CDR3 bases: TGCGCCAGCAGCTTGGATGGTGGTAGGAACACTGAAGCTTTCTTT. The full variable domain, in which reference TRBV5-1 and TRBJ1-1 provide the parts outside the CDR3, is KAGVTQTPRYLIKTRGQQVTLSCSPISGHRSVSWYQQTPGQGLQFLFEYFSETQRNKGNFPGRFSGRQFSNSRSEMNVSTLELGDSALYLCASSLDGGRNTEAFFGQGTRLTVV.

In this sample, this clone turned up a few times. The chain carries TRBV29-1 and TRBJ1-2, with TRBD1 matching over 8 bases. Germline trimming cut 8 bases from V and 4 bases from J; bases unmatched to any gene: 9. Germline-derived CDR1 and CDR2 are SQVTM and ANQGSEA. The CDR3 has 13 amino acids. This CDR3 is CSSAGTGPYGYTF. The CDR3 bases are TGCAGCTCGGCCGGGACAGGTCCCTATGGCTACACCTTC.

The chain links TRBV21-1 to TRBJ2-7; the tabulated D call, TRBD1, remains unverified against the DNA. TRBV21-1 is an annotated pseudogene. There are 12 residues in the CDR3. CDR3 amino acids: CASTGTHYEQYF. CDR3 sequence (DNA): TGTGCCAGCACCGGGACACACTACGAGCAGTACTTC.

The rearrangement joins TRBV6-1 to TRBJ2-5, with D possibly matching TRBD1 (6 bases). Trimming removed 1 base from V and 5 bases from J, with 11 bases in between. Per the germline V gene, CDR1 is MNHNS and CDR2 is SASEGT. The CDR3 consists of 14 residues. The CDR3 loop is CASSEVGTSETQYF. CDR3 bases: TGTGCCAGCAGTGAAGTCGGGACATCCGAGACCCAGTACTTC.

The V call is TRBV19, the J call TRBJ1-2, with 9 bases aligning to TRBD1. V lost 6 bases and J lost 8; bases outside the gene matches: 10. The CDR3 is 14 amino acids. Germline V gives CDR1 LNHDA, CDR2 SQIVND (reference sequence). Here the CDR3 reads CASRKTDRGVGYTF. The CDR3 nucleotides are TGTGCCAGTAGAAAAACAGACAGGGGGGTCGGCTACACCTTC.

The rearrangement uses TRBV5-1 and TRBJ2-1; 13 nucleotides agree with TRBD2. Germline CDR1 SGHRS, CDR2 YFSETQ. The CDR3 has 17 residues. The ends lost 4 bases at V and 13 bases at J; junction bases unmatched: 17. The CDR3 reads CASSLARTSGSLSLQFF. DNA for the CDR3: TGCGCCAGCAGCCTTGCCCGGACTAGCGGGAGCCTTTCCCTCCAGTTCTTC.

In this sample, this clone turned up once. This rearrangement joins TRBV6-6 to TRBJ2-1; TRBD2 matches 10 bases. This CDR3 has 15 amino acids. Trimming removed 2 bases from V and 6 bases from J; junction bases left unmatched: 4. Germline V gene data show CDR1 as MNHNY and CDR2 as SVGAGI (reference sequence). CDR3 in DNA: TGTGCCAGCAGTTACCCTAGCGGGAGTGGCAATGAGCAGTTCTTC. It translates to CASSYPSGSGNEQFF.

This clone was counted a single time. The chain joins TRBV6-5 to TRBJ1-1; no definite D call. CDR3 length: 14 amino acids. The germline V gene encodes CDR1 MNHEY and CDR2 SVGAGI. Trimming left V 2 bases short and J 1 base short, with 8 bases between. The CDR3 loop is CASSYGPPNTEAFF. CDR3 coding DNA: TGTGCCAGCAGTTACGGGCCTCCGAACACTGAAGCTTTCTTT.

The chain is built from TRBV28 and TRBJ1-1; D remains unclear. This CDR3 spans 14 amino acids. V gave up 3 bases and J gave up 1 base, with 9 bases separating them. CDR1 is MDHEN and CDR2 is SYDVKM in the germline V gene. CDR3 DNA sequence: TGTGCCAGCAGTTTCTGGGCAGGGAACACTGAAGCTTTCTTT. Its protein product is CASSFWAGNTEAFF.

CDR3 protein: CASSQETTNTGELFF. CDR3 in DNA: TGTGCCAGCAGCCAAGAGACTACGAACACCGGGGAGCTGTTTTTT. The chain uses TRBV4-2 and TRBJ2-2, with D possibly matching TRBD2 (5 bases). The CDR3 covers 15 residues. Per germline, CDR1 LGHNA and CDR2 YNFKEQ. The V and J ends lost 0 bases and 0 bases respectively, with 5 bases between them.

The chain has TRBV4-3 and TRBJ2-7; maybe TRBD2 (6 bases). The CDR3 is 15 residues long. The germline V gene has CDR1 LGHNA and CDR2 YSLEER. Trimming left V 1 base short and J 3 bases short, with 13 bases between. CDR3 bases: TGCGCCAGCAGCCAAGGGTCGGGACTCTACTACGAGCAGTACTTC. Translation gives CASSQGSGLYYEQYF.

The chain has TRBV19 and TRBJ1-1; D is undetermined. The germline V gene encodes CDR1 LNHDA and CDR2 SQIVND (reference sequence). There are 12 residues in the CDR3. Deletions cut 3 bases from V and 4 bases from J, with 6 bases between. CDR3 sequence (DNA): TGTGCCAGTAGTATCGGGGTCACTGAAGCTTTCTTT. Protein: CASSIGVTEAFF.

V usage is TRBV7-2 and J usage is TRBJ2-2; a weak D match, TRBD1 (6 bases). The CDR3 spans 16 residues. Germline V CDR1 and CDR2: SGHTA, FQGNSA. Trimming took 5 bases from V and 5 from J, leaving 18 bases between them. The CDR3 loop reads CASSHRRLGGTGELFF. CDR3 in DNA: TGTGCCAGCAGCCACCGGAGATTAGGGGGAACCGGGGAGCTGTTTTTT.

V gene TRBV14 combines with J gene TRBJ2-1; the match to TRBD2 covers 7 bases. CDR3 length equals 15 residues. Germline CDR1 and CDR2: SGHDN and FVKESK. V lost 1 base and J lost 2; bases outside the gene matches: 2. The CDR3 nucleotides are TGTGCCAGCAGCCAAGCGGGGGGTCCCTACAATGAGCAGTTCTTC. Translated, it gives CASSQAGGPYNEQFF.

The rearrangement uses TRBV15 and TRBJ2-3; TRBD2 matches at 12 bases. The germline CDR1 and CDR2 sequences are LNHNV and YYDKDF (reference sequence). V lost 1 base and J lost 5; bases outside the gene matches: 7. The CDR3 is 17 residues long. CDR3 sequence (DNA): TGTGCCACCAGCAGAGGACTAGCGGGAGACGGGGAAGATACGCAGTATTTT. As protein: CATSRGLAGDGEDTQYF.

This chain joins TRBV27 and TRBJ1-3, with TRBD1 as a possible D gene (5 bases). The CDR3 sequence is 12 residues long. V was trimmed by 8 bases and J by 4 bases, leaving 9 bases between them. Germline V lookup: CDR1 MNHEY, CDR2 SMNVEV (reference sequence). The CDR3 spells CASGQGGNTIYF. The DNA of the CDR3 is TGTGCCAGCGGGCAGGGCGGAAACACCATATATTTT.

V is TRBV2 and J is TRBJ1-1; no definite D call. This CDR3 is 14 amino acids long. With 3 bases removed from V and 4 bases from J, the gap between germline ends came to 12 bases. Germline CDR1 reads SNHLY; CDR2 reads FYNNEI. CDR3: CASSERVRSTEAFF. The DNA of the CDR3 is TGTGCCAGCAGTGAGAGGGTAAGGAGCACTGAAGCTTTCTTT.

DNA of the CDR3: TGCGCCAGCAGCTTGGGGGTTTTGGGGCGTATGACCCAGTACTTC. Translation: CASSLGVLGRMTQYF. J is TRBJ2-5 and V is TRBV5-1; D might be TRBD1 (5 bases). Germline CDR1 and CDR2: SGHRS and YFSETQ. The V end lost 0 bases, the J end lost 7 bases, and 16 bases lay between the germline ends. The CDR3 is 15 amino acids.

CDR3 in amino acids: CASSLGQFYEQYF. The CDR3 DNA follows: TGTGCCAGCAGCTTGGGACAGTTCTACGAGCAGTACTTC. The chain carries TRBV5-8 and TRBJ2-7, with D possibly matching TRBD1 (5 bases). The V and J ends lost 0 bases and 3 bases respectively, with 7 bases between them. The CDR3 runs 13 residues. Germline assignment: CDR1 SGHTS and CDR2 YDEGEE. Combining the CDR3 with reference TRBV5-8 and TRBJ2-7 gives the whole variable domain EAGVTQSPTHLIKTRGQQATLRCSPISGHTSVYWYQQALGLGLQFLLWYDEGEERNRGNFPPRFSGRQFPNYSSELNVNALELEDSALYLCASSLGQFYEQYFGPGTRLTVT.

V and J are TRBV11-2 and TRBJ1-4; no reliable D call. The CDR3 consists of 14 residues. Germline V gene lookup returns CDR1 SGHAT and CDR2 FQNNGV. V was cut by 1 base and J by 3 bases, with 6 bases left in between. CDR3 loop: CASSLGQSNEKLFF. CDR3 bases: TGTGCCAGCAGCTTAGGGCAGTCTAATGAAAAACTGTTTTTT.

Points on this clone: In the same sample, other DNA sequences code for this CDR3. Here the CDR3 reads CASSIRQGNTEAFF. CDR3 DNA: TGTGCCAGTAGTATAAGACAGGGCAACACTGAAGCTTTCTTT. V usage is TRBV19 and J usage is TRBJ1-1, with 7 nucleotides matching TRBD1. V lost 2 bases and J lost 2; bases outside the gene matches: 2. Germline V lookup: CDR1 LNHDA, CDR2 SQIVND (reference sequence). The CDR3 totals 14 residues.

V is TRBV7-9 and J is TRBJ1-3; the match to TRBD1 covers 8 bases. The V gene end was trimmed by 5 bases and the J gene end by 4 bases; junction bases not matched to a gene: 10. This CDR3 is 16 amino acids long. CDR1 is SEHNR and CDR2 is FQNEAQ in the germline V gene (reference sequence). The CDR3 spells CASSAQDRELGNTIYF. The CDR3 coding sequence is TGTGCCAGCAGCGCTCAGGACAGGGAGTTAGGAAACACCATATATTTT.

The CDR3 loop reads CASSAIGETGSNTEAFF. CDR3 bases: TGTGCCAGCAGCGCGATCGGGGAGACAGGGTCGAACACTGAAGCTTTCTTT. The V gene is TRBV7-6, the J gene TRBJ1-1, with TRBD1 identical over 7 bases. CDR1 SGHVS and CDR2 FNYEAQ come from the germline V gene. V lost 5 bases to trimming and J lost 1 base; unmatched junction nucleotides: 13. The CDR3 sequence is 17 residues long.

This chain uses TRBV28 with TRBJ2-1; the match to TRBD2 covers 9 bases. Per the germline V gene, CDR1 is MDHEN and CDR2 is SYDVKM. The J segment lost 0 bases and the V segment lost 2 bases, leaving 2 bases of the junction unmatched. The CDR3 extends over 16 amino acids. The CDR3 loop reads CASSLGTSPSYNEQFF. In DNA, the CDR3 is TGTGCCAGCAGTTTAGGGACTAGCCCCTCCTACAATGAGCAGTTCTTC.

The genes are TRBV27 and TRBJ1-5, with 10 bases matching TRBD1. The length of the CDR3 is 15 residues. Trimming took 5 bases from V and 3 from J; bases not matched to a gene: 4. CDR1 MNHEY and CDR2 SMNVEV come from the germline V gene (reference sequence). CDR3 sequence reads: CASSPGTGVNQPQHF. CDR3 DNA sequence: TGTGCCAGCAGTCCCGGGACAGGGGTCAATCAGCCCCAGCATTTT.